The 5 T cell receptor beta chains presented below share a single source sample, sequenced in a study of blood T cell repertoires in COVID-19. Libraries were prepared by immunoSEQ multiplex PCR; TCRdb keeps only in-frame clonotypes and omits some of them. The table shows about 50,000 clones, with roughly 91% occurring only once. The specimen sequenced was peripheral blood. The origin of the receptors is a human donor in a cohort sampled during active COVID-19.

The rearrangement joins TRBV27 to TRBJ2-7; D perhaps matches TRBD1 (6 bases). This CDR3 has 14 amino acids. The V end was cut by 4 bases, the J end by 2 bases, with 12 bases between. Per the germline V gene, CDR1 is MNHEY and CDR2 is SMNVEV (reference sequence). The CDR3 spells CASSSYRAAYEQYV. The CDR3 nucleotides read TGTGCCAGCAGTTCATACAGGGCCGCCTACGAGCAGTACGTC.

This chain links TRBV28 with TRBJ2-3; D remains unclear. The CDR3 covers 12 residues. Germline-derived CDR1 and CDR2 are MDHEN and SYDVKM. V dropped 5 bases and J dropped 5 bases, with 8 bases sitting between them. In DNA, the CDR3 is TGTGCCAGCAGTCCGGGTCTAGATACGCAGTATTTT. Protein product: CASSPGLDTQYF.

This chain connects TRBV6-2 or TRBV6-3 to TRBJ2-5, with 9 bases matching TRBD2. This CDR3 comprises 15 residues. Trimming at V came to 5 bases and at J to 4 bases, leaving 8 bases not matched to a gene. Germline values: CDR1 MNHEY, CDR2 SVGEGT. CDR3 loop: CASSPRTSEGETQYF. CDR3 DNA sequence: TGTGCCAGCAGTCCCAGGACTAGCGAGGGAGAGACCCAGTACTTC.

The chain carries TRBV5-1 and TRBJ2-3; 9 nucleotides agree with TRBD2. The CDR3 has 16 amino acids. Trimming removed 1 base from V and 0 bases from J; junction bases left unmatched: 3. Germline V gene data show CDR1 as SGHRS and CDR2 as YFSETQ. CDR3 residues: CASSLFAGGSTDTQYF. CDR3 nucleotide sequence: TGCGCCAGCAGCTTGTTCGCGGGGGGGAGCACAGATACGCAGTATTTT.

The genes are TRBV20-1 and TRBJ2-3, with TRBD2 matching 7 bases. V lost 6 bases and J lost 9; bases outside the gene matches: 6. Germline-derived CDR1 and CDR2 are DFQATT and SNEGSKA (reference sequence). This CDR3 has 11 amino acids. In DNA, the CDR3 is TGCAGTGCGTGGGACTATAAGACGCAGTATTTT. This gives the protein CSAWDYKTQYF.